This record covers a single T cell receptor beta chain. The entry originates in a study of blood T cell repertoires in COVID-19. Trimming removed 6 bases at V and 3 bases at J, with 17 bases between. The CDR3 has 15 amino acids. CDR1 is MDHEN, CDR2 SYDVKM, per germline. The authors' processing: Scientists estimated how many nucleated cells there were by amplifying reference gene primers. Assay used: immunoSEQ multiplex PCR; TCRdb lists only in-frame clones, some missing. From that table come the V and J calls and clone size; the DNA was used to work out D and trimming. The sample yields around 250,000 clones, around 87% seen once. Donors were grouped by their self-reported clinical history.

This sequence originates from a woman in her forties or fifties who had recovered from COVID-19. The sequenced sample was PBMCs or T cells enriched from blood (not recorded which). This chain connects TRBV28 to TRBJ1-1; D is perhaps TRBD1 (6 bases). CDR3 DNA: TGTGCCAGCAGAAACCGAGGGGGTGGCCACACTGAAGCTTTCTTT. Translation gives CASRNRGGGHTEAFF.